This TCR beta chain emerged from a study of T cell repertoires in cytomegalovirus infection. Worth noting for this clonotype: Its antigen is currently unknown.

One entry per CDR3 protein results from TCRdb running MiXCR on the reads. The sample holds roughly 720,000 distinct CDR3 sequences, about a third seen once. Study-wide findings and caveats: The ex vivo response showed dominance by HLA-C-restricted CMV-specific TCR beta clonotypes.

The CDR3 is 14 residues long. Trimming took off 3 bases at V and 2 bases at J, with 11 bases between the two ends. Germline V gene sequence: CDR1 SGHNT, CDR2 YYREEE (reference sequence). The J gene is TRBJ1-2, the V gene TRBV5-4, with D tentatively TRBD1 (5 bases). The TCR originated in a human donor in good health (CMV status not recorded). Some clones in this sample may be carry-over from other donors' samples. Sequenced: PBMCs. CDR3 protein: CASSSGLTNYGYTF. As DNA, the CDR3 is TGTGCCAGCAGCTCGGGACTAACAAACTATGGCTACACCTTC.